A single sample gave rise to the 15 T cell receptor beta chains below, sequenced in a study of blood T cell repertoires in COVID-19. Profiling relied on immunoSEQ multiplex PCR, and the TCRdb table lists in-frame clones only, not all of them. Of nearly 25,000 clones listed, 82% are singletons. Input material: peripheral blood. These receptors were obtained from a human donor in a cohort sampled during active COVID-19.

V usage is TRBV24-1 and J usage is TRBJ2-1; weak D call: TRBD1 (6 bases). Trimming cost V 1 base and J 7 bases, with 16 bases left between them. CDR1 KGHDR and CDR2 SFDVKD come from the germline V gene. This CDR3 comprises 16 residues. The chain's CDR3 is CATSDFGRGLRNEQFF. The CDR3 DNA is TGTGCCACCAGTGATTTTGGCAGGGGATTGCGGAATGAGCAGTTCTTC.

The CDR3 DNA is TGTGCCAGCCAGGCCGGGACTATCAACACAGATACGCAGTATTTT. It codes for CASQAGTINTDTQYF. This sequence joins TRBV7-2 and TRBJ2-3; 7 nucleotides agree with TRBD2. Trimming cost V 8 bases and J 2 bases; bases outside gene matches: 10. The CDR3 totals 15 residues. Germline CDR1 SGHTA, CDR2 FQGNSA.

The chain is built from TRBV7-2 and TRBJ1-5; 9 nucleotides agree with TRBD1. With 4 bases clipped from V and 3 bases from J, the junction kept 4 bases outside the gene matches. The CDR3 has 15 residues. Per germline, CDR1 SGHTA and CDR2 FQGNSA. This CDR3 is CASSWDRAYNQPQHF. CDR3 nucleotides: TGTGCCAGCAGCTGGGACAGGGCTTACAATCAGCCCCAGCATTTT.

This chain links TRBV7-9 with TRBJ2-3, with D tentatively TRBD1 (5 bases). CDR3 length equals 12 residues. In germline, CDR1 is SEHNR, CDR2 FQNEAQ (reference sequence). Trimming shortened V by 5 bases and J by 5 bases, and 8 bases separated the two germline ends. Here the CDR3 DNA reads TGTGCCAGCAGCCTCCAGGGAGATACGCAGTATTTT. Its translation: CASSLQGDTQYF.

The chain links TRBV19 to TRBJ2-7; D is uncertain. This CDR3 spans 13 amino acids. Trimming left V 4 bases short and J 4 bases short, with 11 bases between. Germline-derived CDR1 and CDR2 are LNHDA and SQIVND (reference sequence). As DNA, the CDR3 is TGTGCCAGTAGTAGTGTCCTGAGTTACGAGCAGTACTTC. Translating it yields CASSSVLSYEQYF.

The V call is TRBV3-1 (or the pseudogene TRBV3-2), the J call TRBJ2-7; weak D call: TRBD2 (5 bases). The V end lost 3 bases, the J end lost 9 bases, and 15 bases lay between the germline ends. Germline lookup yields CDR1 LGHDT and CDR2 YNNKEL (reference sequence). This CDR3 spans 13 amino acids. The CDR3 region is CASSQTSPGGQYF. CDR3 sequence (DNA): TGTGCCAGCAGCCAGACGTCCCCTGGAGGGCAGTACTTC.

V is TRBV18 and J is TRBJ1-1; D uncertain. The CDR3 loop spans 16 amino acids. Trimming removed 1 base at V and 0 bases at J, with 12 bases between. Looked up from germline, CDR1 is KGHSH and CDR2 is LQKENI. The CDR3 DNA follows: TGTGCCAGCTCACCACGGGCGCCAGACATGAACACTGAAGCTTTCTTT. Its protein is CASSPRAPDMNTEAFF. The full variable domain, rest sourced from reference TRBV18 and TRBJ1-1, is NAGVMQNPRHLVRRRGQEARLRCSPMKGHSHVYWYRQLPEEGLKFMVYLQKENIIDESGMPKERFSAEFPKEGPSILRIQQVVRGDSAAYFCASSPRAPDMNTEAFFGQGTRLTVV.

This clone was recorded a few times. The chain carries TRBV27 and TRBJ2-2; 7 bases map to TRBD1. V lost 5 bases to trimming and J lost 2 bases; unmatched junction nucleotides: 11. The CDR3 totals 17 residues. Germline CDR1 and CDR2: MNHEY and SMNVEV (reference sequence). The CDR3 spells CASSLRQGSVNTGELFF. CDR3 nucleotides: TGTGCCAGCAGTCTCCGACAGGGATCGGTAAACACCGGGGAGCTGTTTTTT.

This sequence joins TRBV5-1 and TRBJ1-6; D possibly corresponds to TRBD1 (6 bases). CDR1 and CDR2 (germline): SGHRS, YFSETQ. Between the trimmed V and J ends, which lost 1 base and 4 bases, there was a span of 9 bases. The CDR3 is 15 amino acids. The CDR3 protein is CASSLRTEYNSPLHF. CDR3 nucleotide sequence: TGCGCCAGCAGCTTGAGGACAGAGTATAATTCACCCCTCCACTTT.

The chain recombines TRBV11-2 with TRBJ2-1; 9 nucleotides match TRBD2. Germline V gene sequence: CDR1 SGHAT, CDR2 FQNNGV. This CDR3 spans 17 amino acids. V gave up 2 bases and J gave up 2 bases; unmatched junction bases: 7. The CDR3 spells CASSLNSGRGAYNEQFF. CDR3 sequence (DNA): TGTGCCAGCAGCTTAAATAGCGGGAGAGGGGCCTACAATGAGCAGTTCTTC.

CDR3 nucleotides: TGTGCCAGCAGCGTCAGGCTCCAAGAGACCCAGTACTTC. This translates into CASSVRLQETQYF. V gene TRBV9 combines with J gene TRBJ2-5; D call uncertain. CDR1 and CDR2 (germline): SGDLS, YYNGEE. The V end lost 2 bases, the J end lost 1 base, and 6 bases lay between the germline ends. The CDR3 is 13 amino acids.

V and J are TRBV7-2 and TRBJ1-2; D is unresolved. The CDR3 has 13 amino acids. V lost 1 base to trimming and J lost 6 bases, with 9 bases between them. Germline V CDR1 and CDR2: SGHTA, FQGNSA. The CDR3 DNA follows: TGTGCCAGCAGCTTAGAGAGCGTGAATGGCTACACCTTC. It translates to CASSLESVNGYTF.

The CDR3 coding sequence is TGTGCCAGCAATTCAGGGCGGGAGATTGCAGATACGCAGTATTTT. Translated, it gives CASNSGREIADTQYF. The chain uses TRBV25-1 and TRBJ2-3; 7 bases map to TRBD2. Germline V CDR1 and CDR2: MGHDK, SYGVNS. The CDR3 has 15 amino acids. V lost 7 bases, J lost 4 bases, and 11 bases stayed unmatched. Using reference TRBV25-1 and TRBJ2-3 for the parts outside the CDR3, the full variable domain is EADIYQTPRYLVIGTGKKITLECSQTMGHDKMYWYQQDPGMELHLIHYSYGVNSTEKGDLSSESTVSRIRTEHFPLTLESARPSHTSQYLCASNSGREIADTQYFGPGTRLTVL.

The chain is built from TRBV5-8 and TRBJ2-5; 8 bases agree with TRBD1. The CDR3 contains 14 residues. The V gene's germline CDR1 is SGHTS and CDR2 YDEGEE. V lost 1 base to trimming and J lost 4 bases; unmatched junction nucleotides: 3. The CDR3 spells CASSLQGAGETQYF. Here the CDR3 DNA reads TGTGCCAGCAGCTTGCAGGGGGCAGGAGAGACCCAGTACTTC.

The rearrangement joins TRBV7-9 to TRBJ1-4; tentatively, D is TRBD1 (5 bases). The germline V gene has CDR1 SEHNR and CDR2 FQNEAQ (reference sequence). Trimming stripped 1 base from V and 7 bases from J, with 13 bases between. The CDR3 spans 15 residues. DNA for the CDR3: TGTGCCAGCAGCTTAGTAACCGGCGGGGGTGAAAAACTGTTTTTT. Encoded protein: CASSLVTGGGEKLFF.